This note documents a single TCR beta chain sequence. Its antigen is not identified. This sample is part of a study of cytomegalovirus exposure and HLA in healthy donors. Study-wide context: The 120 validation repertoires were produced on the same platform as the 720 or so repertoires of the first cohort. This was reported in a later analysis. Points from the study as a whole: Most TCR sequences showed up rarely, but some public TCRs showed up in many donors. It was fewer than 200 TCR beta chains that were listed as cytomegalovirus-associated.

Trimming cost V 3 bases and J 4 bases, with 15 bases left between them. CDR3 length equals 15 residues. Germline V gene lookup returns CDR1 SGHVS and CDR2 FQNEAQ. Produced via immunoSEQ multiplex PCR; TCRdb's table is partial and in-frame only. The sample lists some 130,000 clones, roughly 79% occurring once. This chain joins TRBV7-8 and TRBJ1-2, with D possibly TRBD1 on 5 matching bases. Sequencing was carried out using PBMCs. The receptor was derived from a man aged 25-45 years in good health and CMV-seropositive. The CDR3 DNA reads as TGTGCCAGCAGCTTTCAGGGATCTACCCCCTATGGCTACACCTTC. Residues: CASSFQGSTPYGYTF.